The 22 T cell receptor beta chains given below trace back to one sample, sequenced in a study of blood T cell repertoires in COVID-19. Some clones are missing from TCRdb's copy, which holds only in-frame ones; the method was immunoSEQ multiplex PCR. Here the sample spans just over 300,000 clones, around 91% being singletons. The sequencing input was PBMCs or T cells enriched from blood (not recorded which). The receptors come from a woman aged 40 to 49 who had recovered from COVID-19.

This clone was seen a single time. The rearrangement joins TRBV18 to TRBJ2-1; possible D gene TRBD1, 6 bases. The CDR3 has 15 residues. The V end lost 5 bases, the J end lost 1 base, and 12 bases lay between the germline ends. Germline CDR1 and CDR2: KGHSH and LQKENI. For the CDR3, the DNA is TGTGCCAGCTCAACCACAGGGCTATCCTACAATGAGCAGTTCTTC. It codes for CASSTTGLSYNEQFF.

This rearrangement joins TRBV29-1 to TRBJ2-5, with D perhaps TRBD2 (5 bases). CDR3 length: 12 amino acids. Germline V gives CDR1 SQVTM, CDR2 ANQGSEA. This CDR3 reads CADGEPGETQYF. For the CDR3, the DNA is TGCGCAGACGGGGAGCCGGGAGAGACCCAGTACTTC.

The sample holds a few counts of this clone. The rearrangement joins TRBV25-1 to TRBJ1-2, with a possible D match to TRBD1 (6 bases). CDR3 length: 15 residues. CDR1 and CDR2 from the germline V gene are MGHDK and SYGVNS. V lost 6 bases and J lost 0, with 14 bases in between. CDR3 loop: CASSGGAAANYGYTF. In DNA, the CDR3 is TGTGCCAGCAGCGGGGGGGCAGCCGCTAACTATGGCTACACCTTC.

The chain joins TRBV6-2 or TRBV6-3 to TRBJ2-1; 8 bases line up with TRBD2. CDR3 size: 18 residues. Per germline, CDR1 MNHEY and CDR2 SVGEGT. Germline trimming cut 6 bases from V and 9 bases from J; bases unmatched to any gene: 22. Written as DNA, the CDR3 is TGTGCCAGCAGCTATCGTCTCGGGAGCGGGGGACCGAGGGCTGAGCAGTTCTTC. Protein product: CASSYRLGSGGPRAEQFF.

This chain links TRBV7-8 with TRBJ2-5; 10 positions match TRBD1. CDR1 is SGHVS and CDR2 is FQNEAQ in the germline V gene. There are 15 residues in the CDR3. The trim removed 5 bases at V and 2 bases at J, leaving 5 bases unmatched. CDR3 residues: CASSDRDRGQETQYF. The CDR3, as DNA: TGTGCCAGCAGCGACCGGGACAGGGGACAAGAGACCCAGTACTTC.

There are a few counts of this clone. The J gene is TRBJ1-3, the V gene TRBV11-3; 7 nucleotides agree with TRBD1. The V gene end was trimmed by 3 bases and the J gene end by 2 bases; junction bases not matched to a gene: 4. Germline V gives CDR1 SGHNT, CDR2 YENEEA. This CDR3 has 15 residues. The CDR3 loop reads CASSFQGDAGNTIYF. Here the CDR3 DNA reads TGTGCCAGCAGCTTCCAGGGGGACGCTGGAAACACCATATATTTT.

This clone was observed a few times. The V call is TRBV6-5, the J call TRBJ1-1; D might be TRBD1 (6 bases). The V and J ends lost 5 bases and 4 bases respectively, with 14 bases between them. In germline, CDR1 is MNHEY, CDR2 SVGAGI. The CDR3 runs to 14 residues. The DNA for the CDR3 is TGTGCCAGCAGTCGAGGGGGAGGGGGCACTGAAGCTTTCTTT. It translates to CASSRGGGGTEAFF.

The chain links TRBV6-5 to TRBJ2-7; possible D gene TRBD1, 6 bases. Trimming pared 6 bases from V and 1 base from J, leaving 13 bases between. Germline loops: CDR1 MNHEY, CDR2 SVGAGI. The CDR3 has 14 amino acids. The CDR3 region is CASRNRVESYEQYF. CDR3 nucleotides: TGTGCCAGCAGAAACAGGGTGGAATCCTACGAGCAGTACTTC.

The chain is built from TRBV11-2 and TRBJ1-6; D is unclear. Trimming took off 5 bases at V and 7 bases at J, with 12 bases between the two ends. The CDR3 is 14 residues long. Germline V CDR1 and CDR2: SGHAT, FQNNGV. The CDR3 nucleotides are TGTGCCAGCAGCCCCCGGACGGGGAATTCACCCCTCCACTTT. Amino acid sequence: CASSPRTGNSPLHF.

The count of this clone is one. The V gene is TRBV4-3, the J gene TRBJ2-7; maybe TRBD2 (6 bases). CDR1 is LGHNA, CDR2 YSLEER, per germline. V was clipped by 0 bases and J by 6 bases, with 9 bases between them. The CDR3 loop spans 13 amino acids. The CDR3 sequence is CASSQDGGAEQYF. Written as DNA, the CDR3 is TGCGCCAGCAGCCAAGATGGCGGGGCCGAGCAGTACTTC.

In DNA, the CDR3 is TGTGCCAGCAGCTCCTTTTGGGCGGGCGAGCAGTACTTC. It is translated as CASSSFWAGEQYF. V usage is TRBV11-3 and J usage is TRBJ2-7; tentatively, D is TRBD2 (5 bases). There are 13 residues in the CDR3. Germline V CDR1 and CDR2: SGHNT, YENEEA. Trimming stripped 4 bases from V and 6 bases from J, with 13 bases between.

The chain has TRBV10-3 and TRBJ2-3; D gene uncertain. Trimming stripped 7 bases from V and 4 bases from J, with 15 bases between. The CDR3 is made up of 14 amino acids. Germline CDR1 reads ENHRY; CDR2 reads SYGVKD. This CDR3 is CAITEQPTPDTQYF. CDR3 bases: TGTGCCATCACGGAGCAGCCAACCCCAGATACGCAGTATTTT.

The chain recombines TRBV7-9 with TRBJ1-4; TRBD1 aligns across 10 bases. The V gene's germline CDR1 is SEHNR and CDR2 FQNEAQ (reference sequence). The CDR3 extends over 15 amino acids. V shed 5 bases and J 8 bases; nucleotides not matched to a gene: 8. The CDR3 DNA reads TGTGCCAGCAGCCCACGGACAGGGGGGCGAGAAAAACTGTTTTTT. It codes for CASSPRTGGREKLFF.

The chain employs TRBV25-1 and TRBJ2-5, with D tentatively TRBD2 (7 bases). The ends were cut back, 4 bases at V and 3 bases at J, with 18 bases in the middle. The CDR3 extends over 16 amino acids. Germline CDR1 is MGHDK and CDR2 is SYGVNS. This chain's CDR3 is CASSVIYGGAEETQYF. The CDR3 DNA reads TGTGCCAGCAGTGTGATCTATGGGGGGGCCGAAGAGACCCAGTACTTC.

The J gene is TRBJ1-2, the V gene TRBV12-3 or TRBV12-4; D uncertain. The V end was cut by 8 bases, the J end by 5 bases, with 9 bases between. The CDR3 sequence is 11 residues long. The CDR3 nucleotides are TGTGCCAGCCGCCGAGAGTATGGCTACACCTTC. The encoded protein is CASRREYGYTF.

The V gene is TRBV7-3, the J gene TRBJ2-1; 8 bases fit TRBD2. Per the germline V gene, CDR1 is SGHTA and CDR2 is FQGTGA. The length of the CDR3 is 13 residues. CDR3 nucleotide sequence: TGTGACACCTTAGCGGGAAACTACAATGAGCAGTTCTTC. The encoded protein is CDTLAGNYNEQFF.

This rearrangement joins TRBV5-1 to TRBJ2-2, with TRBD2 matching 11 bases. Trimming at V came to 4 bases and at J to 1 base, leaving 3 bases not matched to a gene. The CDR3 has 16 amino acids. The germline CDR1 and CDR2 sequences are SGHRS and YFSETQ. The CDR3 loop is CASSPGLAENTGELFF. The CDR3 DNA sequence: TGCGCCAGCAGCCCGGGACTAGCGGAGAACACCGGGGAGCTGTTTTTT.

The gene calls are TRBV9 and TRBJ2-2, with D hard to call. Trimming pared 1 base from V and 6 bases from J, leaving 10 bases between. This CDR3 has 14 amino acids. The germline V gene has CDR1 SGDLS and CDR2 YYNGEE. Written as DNA, the CDR3 is TGTGCCAGCAGCGTATCAGGTTTGGCCGGGGAGCTGTTTTTT. It codes for CASSVSGLAGELFF.

This chain links TRBV19 with TRBJ1-5; 11 bases align to TRBD1. The germline gives CDR1 LNHDA, CDR2 SQIVND (reference sequence). V lost 5 bases, J lost 6 bases, and 3 bases stayed unmatched. This CDR3 comprises 14 residues. CDR3 loop: CASSGGQGVQPQHF. In nucleotides, the CDR3 is TGTGCCAGTAGTGGGGGACAGGGGGTTCAGCCCCAGCATTTT. Based on the CDR3 plus reference TRBV19 and TRBJ1-5, the full variable domain is DGGITQSPKYLFRKEGQNVTLSCEQNLNHDAMYWYRQDPGQGLRLIYYSQIVNDFQKGDIAEGYSVSREKKESFPLTVTSAQKNPTAFYLCASSGGQGVQPQHFGDGTRLSIL.

This clone was seen just once. The V and J genes are TRBV5-1 and TRBJ2-2, with 7 bases aligning to TRBD2. Germline CDR1 and CDR2: SGHRS and YFSETQ. The V and J ends lost 4 bases and 1 base, in that order; junction bases with no gene match: 10. The length of the CDR3 is 17 residues. For the CDR3, the DNA is TGCGCCAGCAGCCTCTCAGTGGTAGCGGGGAACACCGGGGAGCTGTTTTTT. As protein: CASSLSVVAGNTGELFF.

This clone has only a few counts. The chain is built from TRBV11-2 and TRBJ2-7; 8 bases align to TRBD1. This CDR3 has 16 amino acids. Losses at the gene ends were 0 bases for V and 1 base for J; bases not matched to a gene: 5. CDR1 is SGHAT and CDR2 is FQNNGV in the germline V gene. The CDR3 is CASSLDEHRGSYEQYF. Written as DNA, the CDR3 is TGTGCCAGCAGCTTAGATGAGCACAGGGGGTCCTACGAGCAGTACTTC.

The table lists this clone with a count of one. The V call is TRBV24-1, the J call TRBJ2-7; TRBD2 might be the D (6 bases). Per the germline V gene, CDR1 is KGHDR and CDR2 is SFDVKD. The CDR3 has 16 amino acids. V was trimmed by 3 bases and J by 2 bases, leaving 16 bases between them. CDR3 nucleotide sequence: TGTGCCACCAGTGATAGCGCGGGATCTTCTCCCTACGAGCAGTACTTC. Amino acid sequence: CATSDSAGSSPYEQYF.